This T cell receptor beta chain was found in a study of T cell responses to AZD1222 COVID-19 vaccine. Overall study context: Samples with a second dose at about 4 or about 12 weeks were pooled together.

The V gene lost 3 bases and the J gene lost 0 bases, with 10 bases spanning the gap. The CDR3 covers 16 residues. Germline CDR1 and CDR2: SGHKS and YYEKEE (reference sequence). With respect to this clone: What it recognizes is unknown.

Findings and limits, study-wide: Spike-spanning, vaccine-associated CD4 TCRs were dominant at 160-218 and 743-854. The donor group comprised mostly white British people and more females; the analysis possibly underestimated clonal diversity. All repertoire sampling was performed exclusively after the peak T cell response.

The data were produced by immunoSEQ multiplex PCR, yet TCRdb's version contains in-frame clones alone and is incomplete. The data contain some 120,000 clones, roughly nine tenths of them singletons. The TCR comes from an adult in good health. The chain links TRBV5-5 to TRBJ1-6, with D uncertain. The sample was peripheral blood, taken on day 0 of AZD1222 vaccination. The CDR3 reads CASSSTESSYNSPLHF. DNA for the CDR3: TGTGCCAGCAGCTCGACGGAAAGCTCCTATAATTCACCCCTCCACTTT.